The T cell receptor beta chain under discussion was sequenced for a study of T-cell reconstitution after alpha-beta-depleted transplantation in children. Broader study findings: It was newly produced T cells that mostly accounted for T-cell counts and diversity one year after transplant. Day-60 TCRbeta diversity that was high in some patients was derived from surviving recipient T cells and thymic progenitors.

As it was prepared, the TCRbeta library received unique molecular identifiers. From the PCR reads, TCRdb called clonotypes with MiXCR, one entry per CDR3 protein. Counted here are tens of thousands of distinct CDR3 sequences, 4.9% occurring once; the ten biggest clones make up approximately 20%. At least ten counts were recorded for this clonotype. As yet, its antigen is unknown. This CDR3 contains 15 residues. CDR1 and CDR2 (germline): MNHEY, SVGEGT. Trimming took off 2 bases at V and 0 bases at J, with 9 bases between the two ends. The source was PBMCs, mostly from graft donor cells, collected 180 days after TCRalphabeta/CD19-depleted stem cell transplant. The receptor's source is a boy in the first two years of life who had a stem cell transplant for acute myeloid leukemia, so the T cells may come from the graft donor. The genes are TRBV6-2 or TRBV6-3 and TRBJ2-3; tentative D call: TRBD2 (5 bases). The CDR3 sequence: CASSYGRTSTDTQYF. The CDR3 DNA sequence: TGTGCCAGCAGTTACGGGCGGACTAGCACAGATACGCAGTATTTT.